This passage covers 20 T cell receptor beta chains from one sample sequenced in a study of control samples from healthy donors and cancer patients. TCRdb's table, derived via immunoSEQ multiplex PCR, lists solely in-frame clones and lacks some. The sample comprises more than 95,000 clones, almost 95% of which are singletons, and 0.55% to 0.6% rests with the top ten. Sequencing used PBMCs. These receptors were collected from an elderly man with head and neck cancer.

This chain connects TRBV12-5 to TRBJ1-5; D unclear. The CDR3 sequence is 13 residues long. The V gene's germline CDR1 is LGHNT and CDR2 FRNRAP. V lost 7 bases and J lost 6, with 13 bases in between. The CDR3 is CASALGEGQPQHF. CDR3 nucleotide sequence: TGTGCTAGTGCCCTGGGAGAGGGTCAGCCCCAGCATTTT.

CDR3 sequence (DNA): TGCGCCAGCAGCCGTCAAAAAGGCCCCTACGAGCAGTACTTC. This encodes CASSRQKGPYEQYF. This chain uses TRBV4-1 with TRBJ2-7; D uncertain. From germline, CDR1 is MGHRA and CDR2 YSYEKL. The CDR3 is 14 residues long. V lost 4 bases, J lost 2 bases, and 12 bases lay in between.

CDR3 loop: CASSEGLQGFYGYTF. In DNA, the CDR3 is TGTGCCAGCAGTGAAGGGCTACAGGGTTTTTATGGCTACACCTTC. The J gene is TRBJ1-2, the V gene TRBV6-1, with a possible D match to TRBD1 (6 bases). Germline V CDR1 and CDR2: MNHNS, SASEGT. V lost 1 base, J lost 5 bases, and 14 bases lay in between. This CDR3 comprises 15 residues.

CDR3 in DNA: TGCGCCAGCAGTCAATCCCTCCTGGGGCGGGAGTTTCGTCAAGAGACCCAGTACTTC. This translates into CASSQSLLGREFRQETQYF. The chain has TRBV23-1 and TRBJ2-5; 7 bases agree with TRBD2. TRBV23-1 is flagged as an ORF with uncertain function. Unmatched junction bases numbered 15, after V lost 0 bases and J lost 2 bases. This CDR3 region has 19 residues.

The gene calls are TRBV11-3 and TRBJ2-7; D gene uncertain. There are 13 residues in the CDR3. The V end was cut by 6 bases, the J end by 1 base, with 10 bases between. Germline V lookup: CDR1 SGHNT, CDR2 YENEEA. CDR3 region: CASSRTTSYEQYF. In DNA, the CDR3 is TGTGCCAGCAGTCGGACCACTTCCTACGAGCAGTACTTC.

CDR3 nucleotides: TGCGCCAGCAGCTTGGGGGACAGGGGCATGGATGAGCAGTTCTTC. Translated, it gives CASSLGDRGMDEQFF. The V call is TRBV5-1, the J call TRBJ2-1, with TRBD1 matching over 10 bases. Trimming removed 0 bases from V and 8 bases from J; junction bases left unmatched: 5. In germline, CDR1 is SGHRS, CDR2 YFSETQ. The CDR3 totals 15 residues.

The chain recombines TRBV21-1 with TRBJ2-5; whether TRBD1, the table's D call, matches the DNA was not checked. TRBV21-1 is noted as a pseudogene. The CDR3 has 14 residues. CDR3 protein: CASSRRGQKETQYF. The CDR3 DNA reads TGTGCCAGCAGCAGGCGGGGACAGAAAGAGACCCAGTACTTC.

This chain connects TRBV4-3 to TRBJ2-3, with 10 bases fitting TRBD2. The CDR3 is 16 amino acids. In germline, CDR1 is LGHNA, CDR2 YSLEER. Trimming took 2 bases from V and 5 from J; bases not matched to a gene: 7. For the CDR3, the DNA is TGCGCCAGCAGCCAAATCCTAGCGGGAGCGGGAGATACGCAGTATTTT. This encodes CASSQILAGAGDTQYF.

V and J are TRBV6-5 and TRBJ1-6; TRBD1 matches at 8 bases. Germline V gene sequence: CDR1 MNHEY, CDR2 SVGAGI. This CDR3 is 14 amino acids long. The J segment lost 7 bases and the V segment lost 4 bases, leaving 3 bases of the junction unmatched. CDR3 protein: CASSSDRENSPLHF. The CDR3 coding sequence is TGTGCCAGCAGTTCGGACAGGGAGAATTCACCCCTCCACTTT.

The chain combines TRBV30 with TRBJ2-7, with TRBD1 matching 7 bases. The ends lost 0 bases at V and 0 bases at J; junction bases unmatched: 2. The length of the CDR3 is 14 residues. CDR1 is GTSNPN, CDR2 SVGIG, per germline (reference sequence). In DNA, the CDR3 is TGTGCCTGGAGTGTCAGGGGGTTCTCCTACGAGCAGTACTTC. Encoded protein: CAWSVRGFSYEQYF.

This chain joins TRBV20-1 and TRBJ1-2; no clear D. Trimming left V 4 bases short and J 4 bases short, with 7 bases between. CDR3 length equals 11 residues. The germline V gene encodes CDR1 DFQATT and CDR2 SNEGSKA (reference sequence). CDR3 loop: CSAKQPYGYTF. The CDR3 region has the DNA TGCAGTGCTAAACAGCCCTATGGCTACACCTTC.

The V and J genes are TRBV15 and TRBJ2-1; D remains unclear. Trimming stripped 1 base from V and 5 bases from J, with 15 bases between. The CDR3 contains 16 residues. Germline CDR1 LNHNV, CDR2 YYDKDF (reference sequence). DNA of the CDR3: TGTGCCACCAGCAGAGGGTCAAGTTTTGACAACAATGAGCAGTTCTTC. This encodes CATSRGSSFDNNEQFF. Complete variable domain (other parts from reference TRBV15 and TRBJ2-1): DAMVIQNPRYQVTQFGKPVTLSCSQTLNHNVMYWYQQKSSQAPKLLFHYYDKDFNNEADTPDNFQSRRPNTSFCFLDIRSPGLGDTAMYLCATSRGSSFDNNEQFFGPGTRLTVL.

The chain joins TRBV3-1 (or the pseudogene TRBV3-2) to TRBJ1-2; D possibly corresponds to TRBD1 (6 bases). The CDR3 spans 16 residues. The germline V gene encodes CDR1 LGHDT and CDR2 YNNKEL (reference sequence). Between the trimmed V and J ends, which lost 4 bases and 8 bases, there was a span of 23 bases. The CDR3 here is CASSLNGGGGAEGYTF. The CDR3 nucleotides read TGTGCCAGCAGCCTAAACGGGGGCGGGGGCGCAGAGGGCTACACCTTC.

The chain combines TRBV10-3 with TRBJ2-2, with D unresolved. Germline V lookup: CDR1 ENHRY, CDR2 SYGVKD. The length of the CDR3 is 11 residues. V dropped 10 bases and J dropped 2 bases, with 5 bases sitting between them. CDR3 sequence reads: CATHNTGELFF. In nucleotides, the CDR3 is TGTGCCACACATAACACCGGGGAGCTGTTTTTT.

The chain uses TRBV5-4 and TRBJ2-5, with 8 positions matching TRBD2. Trimming removed 0 bases from V and 5 bases from J; junction bases left unmatched: 9. Germline CDR1 SGHNT, CDR2 YYREEE (reference sequence). The CDR3 is made up of 16 amino acids. This CDR3 reads CASSLDTGGHGETQYF. The CDR3 DNA reads TGTGCCAGCAGCTTGGATACGGGGGGGCATGGGGAGACCCAGTACTTC.

This sequence joins TRBV3-1 (or the pseudogene TRBV3-2) and TRBJ1-2, with D tentatively TRBD1 (5 bases). The germline V gene encodes CDR1 LGHDT and CDR2 YNNKEL (reference sequence). V gave up 0 bases and J gave up 5 bases, with 16 bases separating them. This CDR3 has 16 amino acids. CDR3 in amino acids: CASSQELQGAGYGYTF. The CDR3 coding sequence is TGTGCCAGCAGCCAAGAACTGCAGGGAGCGGGATATGGCTACACCTTC.

The gene calls are TRBV6-5 and TRBJ1-5; D might be TRBD1 (6 bases). CDR1 MNHEY and CDR2 SVGAGI come from the germline V gene. CDR3 length: 14 residues. Trimming took 6 bases from V and 6 from J, leaving 15 bases between them. CDR3 sequence: CASSWTVPVQPQHF. The CDR3 DNA sequence: TGTGCCAGCAGCTGGACAGTCCCTGTTCAGCCCCAGCATTTT.

The chain recombines TRBV4-1 with TRBJ1-4; possible D gene TRBD1, 5 bases. The CDR3 consists of 16 residues. Germline-derived CDR1 and CDR2 are MGHRA and YSYEKL. Trimming removed 1 base at V and 8 bases at J, with 17 bases between. CDR3 sequence: CASSQGYGRDGEKLFF. The CDR3 DNA sequence: TGCGCCAGCAGCCAAGGGTATGGCAGGGACGGGGAAAAACTGTTTTTT.

This chain connects TRBV18 to TRBJ2-3; TRBD2 is a possible D gene (5 bases). Germline V gene lookup returns CDR1 KGHSH and CDR2 LQKENI. Trimming stripped 0 bases from V and 6 bases from J, with 16 bases between. The CDR3 extends over 16 amino acids. The CDR3 is CASSPPSGWQGDTQYF. CDR3 sequence (DNA): TGTGCCAGCTCACCACCGTCGGGGTGGCAAGGGGATACGCAGTATTTT. Complete variable domain (other parts from reference TRBV18 and TRBJ2-3): NAGVMQNPRHLVRRRGQEARLRCSPMKGHSHVYWYRQLPEEGLKFMVYLQKENIIDESGMPKERFSAEFPKEGPSILRIQQVVRGDSAAYFCASSPPSGWQGDTQYFGPGTRLTVL.

The rearrangement uses TRBV25-1 and TRBJ2-3, with D unclear. V lost 1 base, J lost 2 bases, and 13 bases lay in between. This CDR3 region has 16 residues. Germline CDR1 is MGHDK and CDR2 is SYGVNS. The CDR3 region has the DNA TGTGCCAGCAGTGAATCCTATGGTCACTACACAGATACGCAGTATTTT. It specifies CASSESYGHYTDTQYF.